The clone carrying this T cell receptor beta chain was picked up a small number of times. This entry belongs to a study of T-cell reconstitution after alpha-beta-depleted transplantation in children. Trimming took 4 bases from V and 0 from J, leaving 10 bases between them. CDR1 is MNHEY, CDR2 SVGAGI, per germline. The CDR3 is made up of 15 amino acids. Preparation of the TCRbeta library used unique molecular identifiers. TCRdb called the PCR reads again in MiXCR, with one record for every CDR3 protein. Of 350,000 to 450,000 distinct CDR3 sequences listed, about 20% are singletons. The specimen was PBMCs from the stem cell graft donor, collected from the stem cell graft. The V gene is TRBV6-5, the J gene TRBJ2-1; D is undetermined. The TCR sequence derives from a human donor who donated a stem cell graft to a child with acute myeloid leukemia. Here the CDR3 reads CASSSGTLSYNEQFF. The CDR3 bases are TGTGCCAGCAGTTCGGGCACCCTCTCCTACAATGAGCAGTTCTTC.